The 10 T cell receptor beta chains presented below share a single source sample, sequenced in a study of blood T cell repertoires in COVID-19. This table comes from immunoSEQ multiplex PCR, and its TCRdb copy is limited to in-frame clones, with some not included. This sample has tens of thousands of clones, with roughly 70% found just once. The sample consisted of peripheral blood. These receptors originate from a woman in her seventies with acute or convalescent COVID-19.

The chain joins TRBV27 to TRBJ1-5; D is possibly TRBD1 (5 bases). V was pared by 3 bases and J by 5 bases, with 8 bases between. Germline V gene sequence: CDR1 MNHEY, CDR2 SMNVEV (reference sequence). The CDR3 loop spans 13 amino acids. The CDR3 DNA is TGTGCCAGCAGTTTGAACAGGTATCAGCCCCAGCATTTT. Translated: CASSLNRYQPQHF.

V and J are TRBV10-3 and TRBJ1-1; D gene ambiguous. The CDR3 covers 14 residues. V was shortened by 0 bases and J by 4 bases, with 9 bases between the two germline ends. From germline, CDR1 is ENHRY and CDR2 SYGVKD. CDR3 in DNA: TGTGCCATCAGTGAGTCTGTTCGGGGCACTGAAGCTTTCTTT. This translates into CAISESVRGTEAFF.

Here the CDR3 reads CASSPRTDINAPGNTIYF. Written as DNA, the CDR3 is TGTGCCAGCTCACCACGGACTGATATTAACGCCCCTGGAAACACCATATATTTT. The chain recombines TRBV18 with TRBJ1-3; no clear D gene. The CDR3 has 18 residues. Trimming left V 1 base short and J 2 bases short, with 18 bases between. Per the germline V gene, CDR1 is KGHSH and CDR2 is LQKENI. The full variable domain, in which reference TRBV18 and TRBJ1-3 provide the parts outside the CDR3, is NAGVMQNPRHLVRRRGQEARLRCSPMKGHSHVYWYRQLPEEGLKFMVYLQKENIIDESGMPKERFSAEFPKEGPSILRIQQVVRGDSAAYFCASSPRTDINAPGNTIYFGEGSWLTVV.

This clone was seen only a few times. This chain uses TRBV4-2 with TRBJ2-1; 13 nucleotides agree with TRBD2. With 0 bases clipped from V and 8 bases from J, the junction kept 4 bases outside the gene matches. CDR3 length: 16 residues. Germline V gene data show CDR1 as LGHNA and CDR2 as YNFKEQ. In DNA, the CDR3 is TGTGCCAGCAGCCAAGAACTAGCGGGGGGGTTTGATGAGCAGTTCTTC. Protein sequence: CASSQELAGGFDEQFF.

With respect to this clone: The germline gene is not matched at one end of the junction; a read error may be the cause. V and J are TRBV2 and TRBJ2-7, with 10 nucleotides matching TRBD1. Germline-derived CDR1 and CDR2 are SNHLY and FYNNEI. The CDR3 contains 14 residues. The CDR3 here is CASSAGTGEDEQYF. DNA for the CDR3: TGTGCCAGTAGTGCAGGGACAGGGGAGGACGAGCAGTACTTC.

The rearrangement uses TRBV11-1 and TRBJ2-5, with D maybe TRBD1 (6 bases). Germline V gene lookup returns CDR1 SGHAT and CDR2 FQDESV (reference sequence). Trimming pared 8 bases from V and 5 bases from J, leaving 15 bases between. This CDR3 spans 13 amino acids. The CDR3 is CASQRGGGETQYF. In nucleotides, the CDR3 is TGTGCCAGCCAGCGAGGGGGTGGGGAGACCCAGTACTTC.

The chain combines TRBV11-2 with TRBJ2-7; 11 bases agree with TRBD1. The CDR3 is 15 residues long. V lost 5 bases, J lost 10 bases, and 13 bases stayed unmatched. The germline gives CDR1 SGHAT, CDR2 FQNNGV. CDR3 coding DNA: TGTGCCAGCAGCGACGGGACAGGGGGGACCCTTGGACAGTACTTC. Its translation: CASSDGTGGTLGQYF.

The chain has TRBV27 and TRBJ2-3; D gene ambiguous. Per germline, CDR1 MNHEY and CDR2 SMNVEV (reference sequence). Trimming left V 5 bases short and J 6 bases short, with 15 bases between. The CDR3 is made up of 14 amino acids. CDR3 coding DNA: TGTGCCAGCAGTCCCGACACGATCGGTGATACGCAGTATTTT. Protein product: CASSPDTIGDTQYF.

This clone was picked up one time. The chain recombines TRBV20-1 with TRBJ2-7; TRBD1 matches 7 bases. J gave up 0 bases and V 3 bases, and 17 bases lay outside the gene matches. CDR1 DFQATT and CDR2 SNEGSKA come from the germline V gene (reference sequence). The CDR3 is 18 residues long. CDR3 amino acids: CSASPAAGEGALSYEQYF. The CDR3 DNA sequence: TGCAGTGCTAGTCCCGCGGCGGGTGAGGGGGCCCTCTCCTACGAGCAGTACTTC.

This clone appeared many times. The rearrangement links TRBV6-2 or TRBV6-3 to TRBJ2-3; D not resolved. From germline, CDR1 is MNHEY and CDR2 SVGEGT. The CDR3 length is 13 residues. Between the trimmed V and J ends, which lost 0 bases and 9 bases, there was a span of 10 bases. The CDR3 loop reads CASSYSDTETQYF. In DNA form, the CDR3 reads TGTGCCAGCAGTTACTCCGACACGGAAACGCAGTATTTT.